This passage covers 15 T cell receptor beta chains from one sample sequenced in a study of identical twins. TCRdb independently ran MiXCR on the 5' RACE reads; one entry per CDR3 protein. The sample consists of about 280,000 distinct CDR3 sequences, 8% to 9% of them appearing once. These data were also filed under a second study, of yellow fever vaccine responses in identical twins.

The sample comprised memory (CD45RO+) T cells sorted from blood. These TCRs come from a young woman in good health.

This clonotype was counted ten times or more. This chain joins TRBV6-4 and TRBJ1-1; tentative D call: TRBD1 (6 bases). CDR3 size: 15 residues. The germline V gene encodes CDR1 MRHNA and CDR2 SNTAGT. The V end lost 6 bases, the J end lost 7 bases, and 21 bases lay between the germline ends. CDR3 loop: CASSEGRQGSNEAFF. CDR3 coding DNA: TGTGCCAGCAGCGAAGGGCGGCAGGGGTCTAATGAAGCTTTCTTT.

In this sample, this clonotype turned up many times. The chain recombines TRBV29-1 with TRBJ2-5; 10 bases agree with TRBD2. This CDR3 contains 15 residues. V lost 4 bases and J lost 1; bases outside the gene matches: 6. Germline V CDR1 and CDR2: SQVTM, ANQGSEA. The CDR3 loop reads CSVVWLAGVQETQYF. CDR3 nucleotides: TGCAGCGTTGTTTGGCTAGCGGGGGTCCAAGAGACCCAGTACTTC.

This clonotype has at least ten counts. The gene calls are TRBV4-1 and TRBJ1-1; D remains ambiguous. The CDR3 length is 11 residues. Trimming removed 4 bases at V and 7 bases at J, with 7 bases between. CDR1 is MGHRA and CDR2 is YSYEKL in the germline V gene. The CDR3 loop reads CASSPGYEAFF. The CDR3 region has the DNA TGCGCCAGCAGCCCTGGATATGAAGCTTTCTTT.

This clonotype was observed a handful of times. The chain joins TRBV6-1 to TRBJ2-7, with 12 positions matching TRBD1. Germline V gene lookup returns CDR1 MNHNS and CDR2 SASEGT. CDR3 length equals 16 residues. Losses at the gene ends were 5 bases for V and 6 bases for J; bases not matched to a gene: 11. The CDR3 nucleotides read TGTGCCAGCAGTCCACCGGGACAGGGGGCGCGTGGCGAGCAGTACTTC. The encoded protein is CASSPPGQGARGEQYF.

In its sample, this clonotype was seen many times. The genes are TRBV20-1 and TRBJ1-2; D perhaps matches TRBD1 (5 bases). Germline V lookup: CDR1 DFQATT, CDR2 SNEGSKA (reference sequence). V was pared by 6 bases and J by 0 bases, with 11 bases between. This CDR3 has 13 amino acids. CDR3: CSAQAGANYGYTF. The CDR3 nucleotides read TGCAGTGCCCAGGCGGGGGCTAACTATGGCTACACCTTC.

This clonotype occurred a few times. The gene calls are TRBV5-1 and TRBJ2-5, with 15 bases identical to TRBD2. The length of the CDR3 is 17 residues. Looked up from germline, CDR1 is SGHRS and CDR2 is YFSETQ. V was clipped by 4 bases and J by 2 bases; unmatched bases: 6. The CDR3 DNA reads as TGCGCCAGCAGCCCACTGGGACTAGCGGGAGGACAAGAGACCCAGTACTTC. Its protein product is CASSPLGLAGGQETQYF. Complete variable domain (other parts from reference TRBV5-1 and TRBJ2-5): KAGVTQTPRYLIKTRGQQVTLSCSPISGHRSVSWYQQTPGQGLQFLFEYFSETQRNKGNFPGRFSGRQFSNSRSEMNVSTLELGDSALYLCASSPLGLAGGQETQYFGPGTRLLVL.

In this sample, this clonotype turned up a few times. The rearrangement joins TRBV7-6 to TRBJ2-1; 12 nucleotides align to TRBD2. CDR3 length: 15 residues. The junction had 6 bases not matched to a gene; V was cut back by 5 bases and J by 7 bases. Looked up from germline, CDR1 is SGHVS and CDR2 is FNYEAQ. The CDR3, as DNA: TGTGCCAGCAGCGCCCGACTAGCGGGAGTAAATGAGCAGTTCTTC. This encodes CASSARLAGVNEQFF.

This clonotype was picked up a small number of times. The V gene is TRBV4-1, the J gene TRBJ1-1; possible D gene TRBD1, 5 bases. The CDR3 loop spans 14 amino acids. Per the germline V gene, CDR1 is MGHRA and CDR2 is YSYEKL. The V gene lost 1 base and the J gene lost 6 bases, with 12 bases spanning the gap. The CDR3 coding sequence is TGCGCCAGCAGCCAAGGGGCGAGGGGCGCTGAAGCTTTCTTT. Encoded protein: CASSQGARGAEAFF.

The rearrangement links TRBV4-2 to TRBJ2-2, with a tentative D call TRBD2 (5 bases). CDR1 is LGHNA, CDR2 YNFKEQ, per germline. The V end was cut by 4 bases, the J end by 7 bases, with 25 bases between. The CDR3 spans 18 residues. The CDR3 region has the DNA TGTGCCAGCAGCCCAAGCCAAGCAACCACTAGAGGTGGCGGGGAGCTGTTTTTT. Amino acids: CASSPSQATTRGGGELFF.

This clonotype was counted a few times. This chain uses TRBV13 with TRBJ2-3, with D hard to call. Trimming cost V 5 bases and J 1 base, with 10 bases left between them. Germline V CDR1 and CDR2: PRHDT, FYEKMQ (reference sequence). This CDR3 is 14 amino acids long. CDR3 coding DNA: TGTGCCAGCAGCCCCTGGGCGCGCACAGATACGCAGTATTTT. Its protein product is CASSPWARTDTQYF.

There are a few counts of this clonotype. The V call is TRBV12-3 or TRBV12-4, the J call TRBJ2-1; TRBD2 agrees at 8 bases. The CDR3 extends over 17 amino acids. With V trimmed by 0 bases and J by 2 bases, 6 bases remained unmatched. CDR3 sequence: CASSLALQAGAYNEQFF. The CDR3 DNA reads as TGTGCCAGCAGTTTAGCGCTCCAAGCGGGAGCCTACAATGAGCAGTTCTTC.

CDR3 region: CASGESQETQYF. For the CDR3, the DNA is TGTGCCAGCGGGGAATCCCAAGAGACCCAGTACTTC. V gene TRBV7-3 combines with J gene TRBJ2-5; D not certain. Germline-derived CDR1 and CDR2 are SGHTA and FQGTGA. CDR3 length equals 12 residues. Trimming removed 8 bases from V and 1 base from J, with 8 bases in between.

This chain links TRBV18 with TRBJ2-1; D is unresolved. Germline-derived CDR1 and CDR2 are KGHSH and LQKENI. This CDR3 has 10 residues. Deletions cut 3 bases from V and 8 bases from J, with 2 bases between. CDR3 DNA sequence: TGTGCCAGCTCACCGGATGAGCAGTTCTTC. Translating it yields CASSPDEQFF.

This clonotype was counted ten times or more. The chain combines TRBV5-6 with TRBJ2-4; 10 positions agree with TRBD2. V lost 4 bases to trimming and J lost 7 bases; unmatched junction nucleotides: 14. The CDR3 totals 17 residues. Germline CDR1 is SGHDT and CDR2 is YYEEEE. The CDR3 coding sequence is TGTGCCAGCAGCCGGTTACCGGGACTAGCGCCCCCCAACATTCAGTACTTC. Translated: CASSRLPGLAPPNIQYF.

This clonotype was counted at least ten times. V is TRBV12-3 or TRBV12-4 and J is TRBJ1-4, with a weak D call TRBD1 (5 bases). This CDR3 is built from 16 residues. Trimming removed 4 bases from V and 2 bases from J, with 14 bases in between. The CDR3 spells CASSSGQLQTNEKLFF. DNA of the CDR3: TGTGCCAGCAGTTCAGGGCAGTTGCAGACTAATGAAAAACTGTTTTTT.